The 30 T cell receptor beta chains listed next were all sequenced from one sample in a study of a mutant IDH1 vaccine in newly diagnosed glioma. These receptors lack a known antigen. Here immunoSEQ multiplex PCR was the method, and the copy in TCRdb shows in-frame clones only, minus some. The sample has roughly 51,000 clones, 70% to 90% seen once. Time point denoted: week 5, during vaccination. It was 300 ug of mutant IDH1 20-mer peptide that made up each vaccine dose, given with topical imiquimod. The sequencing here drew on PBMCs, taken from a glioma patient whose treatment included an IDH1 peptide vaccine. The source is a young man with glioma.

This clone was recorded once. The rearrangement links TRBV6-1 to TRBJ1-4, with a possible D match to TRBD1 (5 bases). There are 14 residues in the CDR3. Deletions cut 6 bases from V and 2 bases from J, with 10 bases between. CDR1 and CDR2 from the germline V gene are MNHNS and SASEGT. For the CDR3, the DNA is TGTGCCAGCAGACCAGGGACTACTAATGAAAAACTGTTTTTT. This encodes CASRPGTTNEKLFF.

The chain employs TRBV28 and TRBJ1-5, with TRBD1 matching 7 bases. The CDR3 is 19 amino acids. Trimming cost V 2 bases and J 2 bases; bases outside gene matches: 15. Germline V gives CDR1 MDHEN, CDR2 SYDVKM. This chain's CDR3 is CASSLVGQWKDGGNQPQHF. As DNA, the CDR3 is TGTGCCAGCAGTTTAGTGGGACAGTGGAAAGACGGTGGCAATCAGCCCCAGCATTTT.

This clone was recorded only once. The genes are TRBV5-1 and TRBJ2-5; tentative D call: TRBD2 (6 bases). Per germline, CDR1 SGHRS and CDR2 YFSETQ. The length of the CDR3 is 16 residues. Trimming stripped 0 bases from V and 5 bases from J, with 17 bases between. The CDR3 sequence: CASSLEWGRPPETQYF. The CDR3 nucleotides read TGCGCCAGCAGCTTGGAGTGGGGGAGGCCACCTGAGACCCAGTACTTC.

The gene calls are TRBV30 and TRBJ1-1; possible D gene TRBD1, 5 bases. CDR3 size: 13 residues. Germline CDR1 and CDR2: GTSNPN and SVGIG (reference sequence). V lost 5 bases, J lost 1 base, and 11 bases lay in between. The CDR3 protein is CAWERQKNTEAFF. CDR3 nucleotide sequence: TGTGCCTGGGAAAGACAGAAGAACACTGAAGCTTTCTTT.

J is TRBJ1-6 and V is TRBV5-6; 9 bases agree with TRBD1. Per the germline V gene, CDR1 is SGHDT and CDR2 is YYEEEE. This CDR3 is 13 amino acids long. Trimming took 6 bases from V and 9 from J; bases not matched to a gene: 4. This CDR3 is CASTGQGSSPLHF. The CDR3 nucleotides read TGTGCCAGCACTGGACAGGGGTCTTCACCCCTCCACTTT.

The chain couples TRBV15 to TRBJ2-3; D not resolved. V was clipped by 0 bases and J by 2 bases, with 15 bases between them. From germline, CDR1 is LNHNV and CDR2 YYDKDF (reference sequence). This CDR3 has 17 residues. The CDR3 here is CATSREKGLPSTDTQYF. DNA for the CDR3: TGTGCCACCAGCAGAGAGAAGGGTCTGCCTTCCACAGATACGCAGTATTTT.

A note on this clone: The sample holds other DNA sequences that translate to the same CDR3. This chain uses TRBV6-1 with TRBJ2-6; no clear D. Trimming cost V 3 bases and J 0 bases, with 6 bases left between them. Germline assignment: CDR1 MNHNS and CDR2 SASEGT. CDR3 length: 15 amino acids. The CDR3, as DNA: TGTGCCAGCAGTGACGGTGGCTCTGGGGCCAACGTCCTGACTTTC. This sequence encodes CASSDGGSGANVLTF.

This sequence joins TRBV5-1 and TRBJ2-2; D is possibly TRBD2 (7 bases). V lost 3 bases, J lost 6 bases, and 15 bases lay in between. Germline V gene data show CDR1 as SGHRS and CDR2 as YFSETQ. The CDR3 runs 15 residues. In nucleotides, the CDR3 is TGCGCCAGCAGCTCCCCGGGGGGCGAAGCCGGGGAGCTGTTTTTT. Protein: CASSSPGGEAGELFF.

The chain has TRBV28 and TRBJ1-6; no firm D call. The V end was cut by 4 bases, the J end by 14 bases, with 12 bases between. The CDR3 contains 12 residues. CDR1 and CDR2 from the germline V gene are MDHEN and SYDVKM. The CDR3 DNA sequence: TGTGCCAGCAGTTCCCCGAGAAAAACCCTCCACTTT. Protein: CASSSPRKTLHF.

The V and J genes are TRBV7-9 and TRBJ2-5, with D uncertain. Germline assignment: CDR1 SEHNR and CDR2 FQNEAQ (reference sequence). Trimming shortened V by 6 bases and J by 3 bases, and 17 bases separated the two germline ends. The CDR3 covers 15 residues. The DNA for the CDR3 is TGTGCCAGCAGACGTGGGTCAGGTAAAAAAGAGACCCAGTACTTC. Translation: CASRRGSGKKETQYF.

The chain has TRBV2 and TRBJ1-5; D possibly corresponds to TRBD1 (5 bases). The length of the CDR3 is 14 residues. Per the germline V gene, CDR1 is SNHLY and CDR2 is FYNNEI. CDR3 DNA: TGTGCTGGGGGGTTGGGGGGTAGCAATCAGCCCCAGCATTTT. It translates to CAGGLGGSNQPQHF.

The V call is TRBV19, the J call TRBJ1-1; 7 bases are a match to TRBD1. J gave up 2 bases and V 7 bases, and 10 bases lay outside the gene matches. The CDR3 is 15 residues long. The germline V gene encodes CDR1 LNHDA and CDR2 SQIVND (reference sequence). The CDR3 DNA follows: TGTGCCAGTACCGAGAGAAGACAGGGAAACACTGAAGCTTTCTTT. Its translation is CASTERRQGNTEAFF. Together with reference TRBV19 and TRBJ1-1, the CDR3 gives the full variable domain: DGGITQSPKYLFRKEGQNVTLSCEQNLNHDAMYWYRQDPGQGLRLIYYSQIVNDFQKGDIAEGYSVSREKKESFPLTVTSAQKNPTAFYLCASTERRQGNTEAFFGQGTRLTVV.

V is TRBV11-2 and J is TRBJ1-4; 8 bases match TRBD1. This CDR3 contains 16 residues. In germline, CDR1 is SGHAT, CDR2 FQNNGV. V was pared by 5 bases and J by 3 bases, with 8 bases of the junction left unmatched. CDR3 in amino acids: CASSLTRTGPNEKLFF. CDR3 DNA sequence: TGTGCCAGCAGCCTCACCCGGACAGGGCCTAATGAAAAACTGTTTTTT.

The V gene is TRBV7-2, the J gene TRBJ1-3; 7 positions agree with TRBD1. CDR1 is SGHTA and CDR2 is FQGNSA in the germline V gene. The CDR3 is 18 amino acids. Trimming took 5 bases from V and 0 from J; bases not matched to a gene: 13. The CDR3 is CASSKITGTVSSGNTIYF. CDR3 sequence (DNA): TGTGCCAGCAGCAAGATTACAGGGACAGTATCCTCTGGAAACACCATATATTTT.

CDR3 sequence: CASSLVTGVGEQYF. For the CDR3, the DNA is TGCGCCAGCAGCTTGGTGACAGGGGTAGGCGAGCAGTACTTC. V is TRBV5-1 and J is TRBJ2-7; TRBD1 matches at 8 bases. CDR3 size: 14 residues. Germline V gene lookup returns CDR1 SGHRS and CDR2 YFSETQ. J was trimmed by 6 bases and V by 0 bases; bases with no gene match: 5.

CDR3 DNA: TGTGCCAGCAGCTCCCACCCAGGCCTGTTTAGCACAGATACGCAGTATTTT. The encoded protein is CASSSHPGLFSTDTQYF. The gene calls are TRBV7-8 and TRBJ2-3; D gene ambiguous. CDR3 size: 17 residues. With 4 bases removed from V and 0 bases from J, the gap between germline ends came to 17 bases. Germline loops: CDR1 SGHVS, CDR2 FQNEAQ.

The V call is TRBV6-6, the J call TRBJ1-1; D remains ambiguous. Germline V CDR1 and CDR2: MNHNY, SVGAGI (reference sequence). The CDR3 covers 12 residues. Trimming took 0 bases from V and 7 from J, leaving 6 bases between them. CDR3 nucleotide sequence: TGTGCCAGCAGTTACTCGGGCGGTGAAGCTTTCTTT. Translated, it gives CASSYSGGEAFF.

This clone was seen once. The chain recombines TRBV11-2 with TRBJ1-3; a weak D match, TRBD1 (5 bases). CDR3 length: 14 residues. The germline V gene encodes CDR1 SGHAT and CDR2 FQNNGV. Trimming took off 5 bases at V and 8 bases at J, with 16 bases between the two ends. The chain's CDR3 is CASSLSENRYTIYF. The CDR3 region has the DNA TGTGCCAGCAGCCTGTCGGAAAACAGGTACACCATATATTTT.

CDR3: CASSLARRGDYTDTQYF. The DNA for the CDR3 is TGCGCCAGCAGCTTGGCTAGGCGGGGGGATTACACAGATACGCAGTATTTT. The chain recombines TRBV5-1 with TRBJ2-3; the match to TRBD2 covers 8 bases. Germline loops: CDR1 SGHRS, CDR2 YFSETQ. This CDR3 is built from 17 residues. Trimming took 0 bases from V and 2 from J; bases not matched to a gene: 8.

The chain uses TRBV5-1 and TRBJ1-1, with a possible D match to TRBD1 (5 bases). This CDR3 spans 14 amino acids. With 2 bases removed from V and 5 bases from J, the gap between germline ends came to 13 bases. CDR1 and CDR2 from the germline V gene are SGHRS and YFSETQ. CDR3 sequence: CASSFQGGETEAFF. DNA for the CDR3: TGCGCCAGCAGCTTCCAAGGAGGGGAGACTGAAGCTTTCTTT.

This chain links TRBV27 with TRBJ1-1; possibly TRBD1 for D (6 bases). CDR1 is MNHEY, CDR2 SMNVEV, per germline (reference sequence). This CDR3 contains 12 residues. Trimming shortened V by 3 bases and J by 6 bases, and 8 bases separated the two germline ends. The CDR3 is CASSFPGAEAFF. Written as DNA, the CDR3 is TGTGCCAGCAGTTTCCCAGGGGCTGAAGCTTTCTTT.

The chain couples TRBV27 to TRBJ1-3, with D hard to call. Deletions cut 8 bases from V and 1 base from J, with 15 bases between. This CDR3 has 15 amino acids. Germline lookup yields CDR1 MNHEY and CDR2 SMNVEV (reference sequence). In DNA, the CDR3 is TGTGCCAGCGGCTCACGGGTGGGGTCTGGAAACACCATATATTTT. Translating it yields CASGSRVGSGNTIYF.

The CDR3 reads CASIAGLEGYTF. The DNA of the CDR3 is TGTGCCAGCATAGCAGGGCTCGAAGGCTACACCTTC. V is TRBV28 and J is TRBJ1-2, with a weak D call TRBD1 (5 bases). V was pared by 7 bases and J by 8 bases, with 14 bases between. The CDR3 has 12 amino acids. Germline V gene lookup returns CDR1 MDHEN and CDR2 SYDVKM.

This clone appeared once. The CDR3 reads CASSNGQSNSPLHF. The CDR3, as DNA: TGTGCCAGTAGTAATGGACAGAGTAATTCACCCCTCCACTTT. This chain connects TRBV19 to TRBJ1-6; D is perhaps TRBD1 (6 bases). Per the germline V gene, CDR1 is LNHDA and CDR2 is SQIVND (reference sequence). Trimming removed 4 bases from V and 6 bases from J, with 10 bases in between. The CDR3 contains 14 residues.

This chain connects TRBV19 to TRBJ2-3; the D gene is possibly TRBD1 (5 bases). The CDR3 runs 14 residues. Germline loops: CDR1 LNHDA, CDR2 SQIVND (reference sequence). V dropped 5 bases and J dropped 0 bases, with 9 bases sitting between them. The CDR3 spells CASSPRQSTDTQYF. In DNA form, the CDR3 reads TGTGCCAGTAGTCCGAGACAGAGCACAGATACGCAGTATTTT.

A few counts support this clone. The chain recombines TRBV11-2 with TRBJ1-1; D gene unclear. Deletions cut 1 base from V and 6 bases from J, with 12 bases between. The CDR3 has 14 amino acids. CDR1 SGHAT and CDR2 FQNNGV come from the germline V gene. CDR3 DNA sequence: TGTGCCAGCAGCTTAGGGGAGGTGGGAGCTGAAGCTTTCTTT. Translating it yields CASSLGEVGAEAFF.

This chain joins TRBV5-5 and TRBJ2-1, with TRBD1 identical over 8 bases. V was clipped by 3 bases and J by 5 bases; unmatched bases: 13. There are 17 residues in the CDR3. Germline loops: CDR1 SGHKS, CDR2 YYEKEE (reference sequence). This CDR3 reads CASSWGLTGVGDNEQFF. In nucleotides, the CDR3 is TGTGCCAGCAGCTGGGGATTGACAGGGGTGGGGGACAATGAGCAGTTCTTC.

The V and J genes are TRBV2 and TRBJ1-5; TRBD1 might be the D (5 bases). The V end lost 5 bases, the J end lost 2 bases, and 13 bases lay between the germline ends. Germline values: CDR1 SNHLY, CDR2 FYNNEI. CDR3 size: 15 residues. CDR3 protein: CASSHSLQGNQPQHF. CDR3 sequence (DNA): TGTGCCAGCAGTCATAGCTTACAGGGCAATCAGCCCCAGCATTTT.

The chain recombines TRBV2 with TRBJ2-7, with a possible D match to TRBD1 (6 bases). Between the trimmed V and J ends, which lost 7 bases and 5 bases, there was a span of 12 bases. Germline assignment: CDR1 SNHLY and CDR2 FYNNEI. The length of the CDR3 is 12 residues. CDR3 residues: CASTQGYDEQYF. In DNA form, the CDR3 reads TGTGCCAGCACCCAGGGGTATGACGAGCAGTACTTC. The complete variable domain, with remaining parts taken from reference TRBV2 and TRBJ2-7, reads EPEVTQTPSHQVTQMGQEVILRCVPISNHLYFYWYRQILGQKVEFLVSFYNNEISEKSEIFDDQFSVERPDGSNFTLKIRSTKLEDSAMYFCASTQGYDEQYFGPGTRLTVT.

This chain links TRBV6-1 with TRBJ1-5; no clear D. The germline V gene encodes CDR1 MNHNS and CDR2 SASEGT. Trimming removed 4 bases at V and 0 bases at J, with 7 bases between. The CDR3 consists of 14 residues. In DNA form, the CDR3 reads TGTGCCAGCAGTGGGGGATATAGCAATCAGCCCCAGCATTTT. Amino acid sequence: CASSGGYSNQPQHF.